This T cell receptor beta chain is from a study of CD8+ T cells in alopecia areata. Treatment in this sample: oral pan-JAK inhibitor, 5-10 mg twice daily. The CDR3 loop spans 12 amino acids. Trimming took off 4 bases at V and 13 bases at J, with 16 bases between the two ends. The V gene's germline CDR1 is GTSNPN and CDR2 SVGIG (reference sequence). cDNA prepared by RNA extraction and subsequent reverse transcription served as the template for sequencing. Repertoires were generated with immunoSEQ multiplex PCR, while TCRdb's copy carries only in-frame clones and drops some. The table shows about 180,000 clones, with approximately 49% occurring only once.

This receptor was identified in a human donor with alopecia areata. Sequenced here: CD8+ T cells sorted from blood, sampled around week 53, from a patient treated with tofacitinib. The V call is TRBV30, the J call TRBJ1-4; D might be TRBD1 (5 bases). CDR3 sequence reads: CAWTSGGDRLFF. The DNA of the CDR3 is TGTGCCTGGACCTCGGGAGGGGATCGACTGTTTTTT. The full variable domain, completed using reference TRBV30 and TRBJ1-4, is SQTIHQWPATLVQPVGSPLSLECTVEGTSNPNLYWYRQAAGRGLQLLFYSVGIGQISSEVPQNLSASRPQDRQFILSSKKLLLSDSGFYLCAWTSGGDRLFFGSGTQLSVL.